The rows below give T cell receptor beta chains drawn from one sample of a study of cytomegalovirus exposure and HLA in healthy donors. Data came from immunoSEQ multiplex PCR; TCRdb stores just in-frame clones and leaves some out. Of tens of thousands of clones in the sample, about two thirds are singletons; the top ten hold about 6.3%. Sample: PBMCs. All receptors come from a boy younger than 18 in good health and CMV-seropositive. CDR3s include the opening cysteine and the closing phenylalanine or tryptophan. The D gene is left open where the match is weak. Clone size is stated in some rows and not others, as once, few, many or a class when expanded.

clone_size	v_call	d_call	j_call	cdr3_nt	cdr3_aa
-	TRBV4-3	TRBD2	TRBJ2-5	TGCGCCAGCAGCCAAGTTCTAGCGGGGGGACAAGAGACCCAGTACTTC	CASSQVLAGGQETQYF
-	TRBV29-1	TRBD2	TRBJ2-1	TGCAGCGTTGTTCCCGTTGGACTAGAACGTGATGAGCAGTTCTTC	CSVVPVGLERDEQFF
few	TRBV9	-	TRBJ1-2	TGTGCCAGCAGCGTGGGGAACCCGGGGGACTATGGCTACACCTTC	CASSVGNPGDYGYTF
-	TRBV7-2	-	TRBJ2-1	TGTGCCAGCAGCTTAGGTTCATCCTCCTACAATGAGCAGTTCTTC	CASSLGSSSYNEQFF
once	TRBV30	TRBD1	TRBJ1-4	TGTGCCTGGAGTGTAGTTCGACAGGGGCACGAAAAACTGTTTTTT	CAWSVVRQGHEKLFF
few	TRBV29-1	-	TRBJ2-7	TGCAGCGTTGCAGGGGCAGACGAGCAGTACTTC	CSVAGADEQYF
-	TRBV7-8	-	TRBJ2-7	TGTGCCAGCAGTTGGAAGGCGGACGAGCAGTACTTC	CASSWKADEQYF
-	TRBV19	TRBD2	TRBJ2-5	TGTGCCAGTAGTAAGGGACTAGCGGGGGGTCAAGAGACCCAGTACTTC	CASSKGLAGGQETQYF
-	TRBV5-1	TRBD1	TRBJ1-2	TGCGCCAGCAGCTTGGATGGGACAGGGGGCGGCTATGGCTACACCTTC	CASSLDGTGGGYGYTF
-	TRBV4-3	-	TRBJ2-7	TGCGCCAGCAGCCAAGATCGGACTAAATACGAGCAGTACTTC	CASSQDRTKYEQYF
few	TRBV5-6	-	TRBJ1-1	TGTGCCAGCAGCTTGGTCTACACTGAAGCTTTCTTT	CASSLVYTEAFF
-	TRBV25-1	TRBD1	TRBJ2-7	TGTGCCAGCAGTGAAATAACAGGGGTGGGCGTCGTGAGCGAGCAGTACTTC	CASSEITGVGVVSEQYF
few	TRBV5-1	-	TRBJ1-2	TGCGCCAGCAGCTTGGCAGTTGGAGGAGCTACCTATGGCTACACCTTC	CASSLAVGGATYGYTF
-	TRBV6-5	-	TRBJ1-2	TGTGCCAGCAGTTACTCGACGGGAGGTGGCTACACCTTC	CASSYSTGGGYTF
-	TRBV19	TRBD1	TRBJ2-3	TGTGCCAGTAGTATAGGGACAGGGTGGAATACGCAGTATTTT	CASSIGTGWNTQYF
-	TRBV29-1	-	TRBJ1-2	TGCAGCGTTGAGAGGGACTTTACAATTGATGGCTACACCTTC	CSVERDFTIDGYTF
-	TRBV7-2	TRBD1	TRBJ2-1	TGTGCCAGCAGCCGAAACAGGGGGAATGAGCAGTTCTTC	CASSRNRGNEQFF
few	TRBV4-3	-	TRBJ2-1	TGCGCCAGCAGCCAAGAGGAGGTGTCCTACAATGAGCAGTTCTTC	CASSQEEVSYNEQFF
-	TRBV7-3	TRBD2	TRBJ2-1	TGTGCCAGCAGCTTAATTGGACTAGCGGGGGGTCCCTACAATGAGCAGTTCTTC	CASSLIGLAGGPYNEQFF
once	TRBV6-5	TRBD2	TRBJ2-3	TGTGCCAGCAGTTACGCCATAGCGGGAGGGACAGATACGCAGTATTTT	CASSYAIAGGTDTQYF
once	TRBV4-2	-	TRBJ2-3	TGTGCCAGCAGCCAAGTTAGGGGGAATACGCAGTATTTT	CASSQVRGNTQYF
-	TRBV5-4	-	TRBJ2-7	TGTGCCAGCAGCCGCCCCGGGGGATACGGGCAGTACTTC	CASSRPGGYGQYF
-	TRBV5-1	-	TRBJ1-5	TGCGCCAGCAGCTTGGCTCCTCGCTACGACAATCAGCCCCAGCATTTT	CASSLAPRYDNQPQHF
-	TRBV14	-	TRBJ1-1	TGTGCCAGCAGCCAAGATCTTTTCGGTTGGGCTTTCTTT	CASSQDLFGWAFF
-	TRBV30	TRBD1	TRBJ2-7	TGTGCCTGGAGTGTACGACAGGGGTGGGAGAACGAGCAGTACTTC	CAWSVRQGWENEQYF
-	TRBV10-3	-	TRBJ1-1	TGTGCCATCAGTGAGTATCAGGGGAACACTGAAGCTTTCTTT	CAISEYQGNTEAFF
few	TRBV7-2	TRBD1	TRBJ2-1	TGTGCCAGCAGCCAAACAGGGGGCTCCTACAATGAGCAGTTCTTC	CASSQTGGSYNEQFF
-	TRBV5-1	-	TRBJ1-3	TGCGCCAGCAGCTTGGGACAGCTTTCTGGAAACACCATATATTTT	CASSLGQLSGNTIYF
-	TRBV19	-	TRBJ1-1	TGTGCCAGTAGTGCAACCTCCTCCGGGGGCACTGAAGCTTTCTTT	CASSATSSGGTEAFF
-	TRBV5-1	-	TRBJ1-3	TGCGCCAGCAGCAGTCGGGGGGCTGGAAACACCATATATTTT	CASSSRGAGNTIYF
-	TRBV30	TRBD1	TRBJ1-2	TGTGCCTGGAGGAGACAGGGGGTGGGCTATGGCTACACCTTC	CAWRRQGVGYGYTF
-	TRBV25-1	-	TRBJ2-7	TGTGCCAGCAGTGGACACTACGAGCAGTACTTC	CASSGHYEQYF
-	TRBV11-3	-	TRBJ1-1	TGTGCCAGCAGCTCTCAGACAGGCACTGAAGCTTTCTTT	CASSSQTGTEAFF
-	TRBV5-4	-	TRBJ2-3	TGTGCCAGCAGCTTGGAAACTAGCACAGATACGCAGTATTTT	CASSLETSTDTQYF
few	TRBV29-1	-	TRBJ2-3	TGCAGCGTTGGTATCGGCGGAGGGGGCGAGTTCGGGGCAGATACGCAGTATTTT	CSVGIGGGGEFGADTQYF